One and the same sample provided the 21 T cell receptor beta chains below, sequenced in a study of T cell clusters in autoimmune cytopenias. Multiplex touch-down PCR amplified TRB using TRB-A and TRB-B pools in one tube. After re-calling the multiplex PCR reads, TCRdb lists one entry per CDR3 protein, DNA absent. The table gives more than 9,500 distinct CDR3 sequences; the top ten clones make up 3.3% of it. TRB was amplified from about 270 ng of peripheral blood genomic DNA per sample. Another study also made use of these data, one on T cell repertoires in aging, cancer and after chemotherapy.

Sequencing input: peripheral blood. The source is a human donor in good health.

The V call is TRBV6-5, the J call TRBJ2-3; TCRdb outputs TRBD2, but without DNA this stays unchecked. Looked up from germline, CDR1 is MNHEY and CDR2 is SVGAGI. The CDR3 covers 16 residues. The CDR3 protein is CASSYLAGKRTDTQYF.

The chain couples TRBV4-2 to TRBJ2-3; there is no DNA to check the TCRdb D call of TRBD2. Germline CDR1 reads LGHNA; CDR2 reads YNFKEQ. CDR3 length: 15 amino acids. The CDR3 protein is CASSQERGGPDTQYF.

V gene TRBV28 combines with J gene TRBJ1-5; absent DNA, TCRdb's TRBD1 call cannot be checked. The germline V gene has CDR1 MDHEN and CDR2 SYDVKM. The CDR3 has 15 residues. CDR3: CASSSRQGGRQPQHF.

The chain joins TRBV23-1 to TRBJ2-1. TRBV23-1 has ORF status, its function being uncertain. This CDR3 comprises 14 residues. The CDR3 is CASSQSYPSGEQFF.

The rearrangement uses TRBV28 and TRBJ1-5. The germline V gene encodes CDR1 MDHEN and CDR2 SYDVKM. The CDR3 totals 12 residues. CDR3 residues: CASIGENQPQHF.

The rearrangement links TRBV11-2 to TRBJ2-5; as DNA is missing, the TRBD1 call by TCRdb cannot be tested. The CDR3 is 15 amino acids. Germline CDR1 and CDR2: SGHAT and FQNNGV. The CDR3 region is CASSPPGYYQETQYF.

CDR3 loop: CASSYGHTYNQPQHF. The V gene is TRBV6-5, the J gene TRBJ1-5. In germline, CDR1 is MNHEY, CDR2 SVGAGI. This CDR3 has 15 residues.

The rearrangement uses TRBV7-9 and TRBJ1-4; TCRdb calls TRBD1, which cannot be checked without DNA. Looked up from germline, CDR1 is SEHNR and CDR2 is FQNEAQ (reference sequence). The CDR3 length is 14 residues. CDR3 residues: CASSSRGDGEKLFF.

The chain employs TRBV20-1 and TRBJ2-4; there is no DNA to check the TCRdb D call of TRBD1. Germline V gene sequence: CDR1 DFQATT, CDR2 SNEGSKA (reference sequence). CDR3 length: 16 residues. This CDR3 is CSALPPILLAKNIQYF.

V and J are TRBV6-1 and TRBJ2-7; TCRdb names TRBD2, which stays unverified in the absence of DNA. Germline V gene data show CDR1 as MNHNS and CDR2 as SASEGT. The CDR3 contains 15 residues. The CDR3 protein is CASREKIAGPYEQYF.

The rearrangement links TRBV4-3 to TRBJ2-1; TCRdb designates TRBD1, a call that cannot be tested without DNA. There are 16 residues in the CDR3. CDR1 LGHNA and CDR2 YSLEER come from the germline V gene. The CDR3 here is CASSQDVGTGGNEQFF.

The CDR3 sequence is CSAGGGNTDTQYF. The rearrangement uses TRBV20-1 and TRBJ2-3; with no DNA, the TCRdb D assignment of TRBD1 cannot be verified. Germline V gene data show CDR1 as DFQATT and CDR2 as SNEGSKA (reference sequence). The CDR3 extends over 13 amino acids.

The chain recombines TRBV4-3 with TRBJ1-1. The CDR3 totals 14 residues. CDR1 and CDR2 (germline): LGHNA, YSLEER. The CDR3 sequence: CASSQDRVNTEAFF.

According to its frequency, this clonotype is medium-sized. The rearrangement links TRBV6-5 to TRBJ2-5; without DNA, the TCRdb call of TRBD1 cannot be checked. CDR3 size: 14 residues. Germline V gene data show CDR1 as MNHEY and CDR2 as SVGAGI. The CDR3 loop is CASRNQGGKETQYF.

This clonotype is identified as medium-sized from frequency. V usage is TRBV20-1 and J usage is TRBJ2-7. CDR1 DFQATT and CDR2 SNEGSKA come from the germline V gene (reference sequence). The CDR3 length is 12 residues. CDR3 amino acids: CSAEPENSEQYF.

The J gene is TRBJ1-1, the V gene TRBV5-6; the D gene TCRdb calls, TRBD1, cannot be checked with no DNA. Per germline, CDR1 SGHDT and CDR2 YYEEEE. The CDR3 consists of 13 residues. CDR3 protein: CASSFMGAWEAFF.

The chain uses TRBV10-3 and TRBJ2-7; as DNA is missing, the TRBD1 call by TCRdb cannot be tested. The CDR3 sequence is 13 residues long. Germline V gene lookup returns CDR1 ENHRY and CDR2 SYGVKD. CDR3 loop: CAIMGQGASEQYF.

Judged by frequency, this clonotype is medium-sized (0.01 to 0.1%). The rearrangement uses TRBV6-5 and TRBJ2-2; there is no DNA to check the TCRdb D call of TRBD2. CDR1 MNHEY and CDR2 SVGAGI come from the germline V gene. The CDR3 loop spans 15 amino acids. CDR3 in amino acids: CASSYSTRALGELFF.

This clonotype is deemed medium-sized (0.01 to 0.1%) by its frequency. This chain joins TRBV6-5 and TRBJ2-2. The CDR3 has 13 residues. Germline V CDR1 and CDR2: MNHEY, SVGAGI. CDR3 region: CASSPVNTGELFF.

This clonotype registers medium-sized by frequency. V gene TRBV7-2 combines with J gene TRBJ2-1; absent DNA, TCRdb's TRBD2 call cannot be checked. CDR3 length equals 15 residues. Germline-derived CDR1 and CDR2 are SGHTA and FQGNSA. The CDR3 here is CANSGGVSSYNEQFF.

This clonotype shows up as medium-sized by frequency. V usage is TRBV27 and J usage is TRBJ2-6. CDR3 length: 13 amino acids. Germline-derived CDR1 and CDR2 are MNHEY and SMNVEV (reference sequence). The CDR3 region is CASKPYGANVLTF. The whole variable domain, remainder taken from reference TRBV27 and TRBJ2-6, is EAQVTQNPRYLITVTGKKLTVTCSQNMNHEYMSWYRQDPGLGLRQIYYSMNVEVTDKGDVPEGYKVSRKEKRNFPLILESPSPNQTSLYFCASKPYGANVLTFGAGSRLTVL.